One sample yielded the 31 T cell receptor beta chains listed below, sequenced in a study of cytomegalovirus exposure and HLA in healthy donors. PCR amplification relied on 60 Vbeta primers (plus 13 Jbeta primers). Clones were read by immunoSEQ multiplex PCR, and TCRdb kept only the in-frame ones, dropping some. The table records about 83,000 clones, about 78% of them present only once. Sequenced sample: PBMCs. These receptor sequences come from a man younger than 35 in good health and CMV-seropositive.

The CDR3 DNA reads TGTGCCAGCAGCCAACCGGGGGGAGCCTACGAGCAGTACTTC. Translating it yields CASSQPGGAYEQYF. The chain joins TRBV16 to TRBJ2-7; 7 nucleotides match TRBD2. Germline assignment: CDR1 KGHSY and CDR2 FQNENV. CDR3 length: 14 residues. The trim removed 2 bases at V and 2 bases at J, leaving 3 bases unmatched.

This clone was recorded at least ten times. This rearrangement joins TRBV5-6 to TRBJ2-2; 10 nucleotides line up with TRBD2. CDR3 length equals 18 residues. Unmatched junction bases numbered 12, after V lost 6 bases and J lost 1 base. Per germline, CDR1 SGHDT and CDR2 YYEEEE. CDR3 residues: CASIVRFSGRQNTGELFF. The CDR3 DNA reads as TGTGCCAGCATAGTTCGCTTTAGCGGGAGGCAGAACACCGGGGAGCTGTTTTTT.

The genes are TRBV6-5 and TRBJ1-2; maybe TRBD1 (5 bases). Trimming took 0 bases from V and 6 from J, leaving 14 bases between them. Germline V lookup: CDR1 MNHEY, CDR2 SVGAGI. The CDR3 extends over 15 amino acids. The CDR3 DNA sequence: TGTGCCAGCAGTTACTCGTGGCAGGGATTCCATGGCTACACCTTC. Translation: CASSYSWQGFHGYTF.

This clone was counted a single time. This chain links TRBV6-1 with TRBJ2-5, with TRBD2 matching 8 bases. The germline V gene encodes CDR1 MNHNS and CDR2 SASEGT. There are 14 residues in the CDR3. The J segment lost 3 bases and the V segment lost 1 base, leaving 1 base of the junction unmatched. The CDR3 loop is CASSEGSGEETQYF. The DNA of the CDR3 is TGTGCCAGCAGTGAAGGTAGCGGGGAAGAGACCCAGTACTTC.

The chain recombines TRBV10-2 with TRBJ1-1; D is undetermined. Germline V gene data show CDR1 as WSHSY and CDR2 as SAAADI. The V and J ends lost 5 bases and 2 bases respectively, with 6 bases between them. CDR3 length: 12 residues. The CDR3 region has the DNA TGCGCCAGCAGTCACAGAAACACTGAAGCTTTCTTT. It codes for CASSHRNTEAFF.

Comments on this clone: The same CDR3 also results from other DNA sequences found in this sample. The genes are TRBV28 and TRBJ1-1; a weak D match, TRBD1 (5 bases). Germline assignment: CDR1 MDHEN and CDR2 SYDVKM. This CDR3 has 12 amino acids. Trimming took off 8 bases at V and 0 bases at J, with 7 bases between the two ends. The CDR3 DNA follows: TGTGCCAGCCGACAGATGAACACTGAAGCTTTCTTT. This sequence encodes CASRQMNTEAFF.

The chain links TRBV7-8 to TRBJ1-4; a weak D match, TRBD1 (5 bases). V was shortened by 3 bases and J by 2 bases, with 13 bases between the two germline ends. CDR3 length: 16 amino acids. The germline V gene encodes CDR1 SGHVS and CDR2 FQNEAQ. The DNA for the CDR3 is TGTGCCAGCAGCTTGGTCAGGGTGGGGACTAATGAAAAACTGTTTTTT. This gives the protein CASSLVRVGTNEKLFF.

This chain joins TRBV29-1 and TRBJ1-2; perhaps TRBD1 as D (6 bases). Per germline, CDR1 SQVTM and CDR2 ANQGSEA. CDR3 length equals 11 residues. V was clipped by 4 bases and J by 9 bases, with 12 bases between them. The CDR3 protein is CSVGTVRSYTF. The CDR3 nucleotides are TGCAGCGTTGGGACAGTAAGAAGCTACACCTTC.

This clone was detected once. V and J are TRBV11-2 and TRBJ1-1; 8 bases match TRBD1. Germline trimming cut 4 bases from V and 1 base from J; bases unmatched to any gene: 11. Germline CDR1 SGHAT, CDR2 FQNNGV. This CDR3 is 17 amino acids long. This chain's CDR3 is CASSSSWQGAWNTEAFF. The CDR3 nucleotides are TGTGCCAGCAGCTCGTCTTGGCAGGGGGCATGGAACACTGAAGCTTTCTTT.

This clone was counted once. This sequence joins TRBV10-3 and TRBJ2-5, with 8 bases matching TRBD1. CDR3 length equals 15 residues. Germline values: CDR1 ENHRY, CDR2 SYGVKD. The junction had 14 bases not matched to a gene; V was cut back by 8 bases and J by 6 bases. The CDR3 region has the DNA TGTGCCATCGGTAATATGAGACAGGGGACGAAGACCCAGTACTTC. It yields the protein CAIGNMRQGTKTQYF.

The chain links TRBV5-1 to TRBJ2-5; D might be TRBD1 (5 bases). This CDR3 has 12 amino acids. Germline V lookup: CDR1 SGHRS, CDR2 YFSETQ. With 2 bases removed from V and 7 bases from J, the gap between germline ends came to 9 bases. CDR3 residues: CASSLQVGTQYF. The CDR3 DNA sequence: TGCGCCAGCAGCTTACAGGTCGGGACCCAGTACTTC.

This chain uses TRBV10-1 with TRBJ2-3, with D possibly TRBD1 on 6 matching bases. The CDR3 runs 13 residues. Trimming took off 6 bases at V and 3 bases at J, with 10 bases between the two ends. Germline CDR1 is WNHNN and CDR2 is SYGVQD (reference sequence). The CDR3 nucleotides read TGCGCCAGCAGCCAGGGGCAAACAGATACGCAGTATTTT. It yields the protein CASSQGQTDTQYF.

This clone is categorized as medium-sized (0.01 to 0.1%). The gene calls are TRBV7-6 and TRBJ1-5; TRBD1 is a possible D gene (5 bases). The CDR3 spans 15 residues. Per germline, CDR1 SGHVS and CDR2 FNYEAQ. Trimming took 6 bases from V and 7 from J, leaving 19 bases between them. Here the CDR3 DNA reads TGTGCCAGCAGTCCTACTCAGGGAGGATACCAGCCCCAGCATTTT. Protein sequence: CASSPTQGGYQPQHF.

The chain recombines TRBV10-3 with TRBJ2-7; 8 nucleotides agree with TRBD1. Looked up from germline, CDR1 is ENHRY and CDR2 is SYGVKD. The V and J ends lost 4 bases and 3 bases, in that order; junction bases with no gene match: 8. The CDR3 loop spans 15 amino acids. CDR3 region: CAISGGDRTHYEQYF. As DNA, the CDR3 is TGTGCCATCAGTGGGGGGGACAGGACACACTACGAGCAGTACTTC.

The chain links TRBV4-1 to TRBJ1-5, with D perhaps TRBD1 (6 bases). The CDR3 spans 14 residues. V was cut by 2 bases and J by 1 base, with 6 bases left in between. The germline gives CDR1 MGHRA, CDR2 YSYEKL. CDR3 coding DNA: TGCGCCAGCAGCCAAACAGGGAGCAATCAGCCCCAGCATTTT. This codes for CASSQTGSNQPQHF.

The chain carries TRBV5-1 and TRBJ2-7; 8 nucleotides match TRBD1. The CDR3 totals 14 residues. Germline CDR1 reads SGHRS; CDR2 reads YFSETQ. V shed 5 bases and J 4 bases; nucleotides not matched to a gene: 8. The CDR3: CASSSGTGRYEQYF. The CDR3 DNA follows: TGCGCCAGCAGTTCCGGGACAGGAAGATACGAGCAGTACTTC.

The chain couples TRBV5-1 to TRBJ2-3, with D possibly matching TRBD1 (5 bases). Between the trimmed V and J ends, which lost 7 bases and 0 bases, there was a span of 12 bases. Germline CDR1 and CDR2: SGHRS and YFSETQ. The CDR3 has 14 amino acids. This CDR3 reads CASRQTSSTDTQYF. The CDR3 DNA is TGCGCCAGCCGACAGACTTCTAGCACAGATACGCAGTATTTT.

The chain carries TRBV2 and TRBJ1-5, with a possible D match to TRBD1 (5 bases). The CDR3 length is 14 residues. The germline V gene encodes CDR1 SNHLY and CDR2 FYNNEI. V lost 7 bases to trimming and J lost 0 bases, with 10 bases between them. The CDR3 loop is CASKQADSNQPQHF. The CDR3 DNA follows: TGTGCCAGCAAACAGGCTGATAGCAATCAGCCCCAGCATTTT.

The V gene is TRBV29-1, the J gene TRBJ2-1; 8 nucleotides match TRBD1. V dropped 6 bases and J dropped 3; count of bases not matched to a gene: 7. Germline V lookup: CDR1 SQVTM, CDR2 ANQGSEA. The CDR3 consists of 14 residues. As DNA, the CDR3 is TGCAGCGTGTCCCAGGGGGCTGTCTACAATGAGCAGTTCTTC. It specifies CSVSQGAVYNEQFF.

This clone was found once. The chain has TRBV28 and TRBJ1-1, with a possible D match to TRBD1 (6 bases). V shed 6 bases and J shed 5 bases, with 13 bases lying between them. CDR1 is MDHEN, CDR2 SYDVKM, per germline. This CDR3 region has 13 residues. The CDR3 nucleotides are TGTGCCAGCAGCTCAGGGGATTGGACTGAAGCTTTCTTT. Amino acids: CASSSGDWTEAFF.

The chain joins TRBV14 to TRBJ2-5; 7 bases line up with TRBD2. CDR1 SGHDN and CDR2 FVKESK come from the germline V gene. Trimming at V came to 5 bases and at J to 2 bases, leaving 8 bases not matched to a gene. This CDR3 region has 15 residues. CDR3 amino acids: CASSFGWGGQETQYF. In nucleotides, the CDR3 is TGTGCCAGCAGCTTCGGATGGGGAGGGCAAGAGACCCAGTACTTC.

DNA of the CDR3: TGTGCCAGCAGCTCCGGAGGCGGCGGTTCAGATACGCAGTATTTT. Its protein product is CASSSGGGGSDTQYF. The V and J genes are TRBV13 and TRBJ2-3, with D possibly TRBD2 on 5 matching bases. V lost 4 bases, J lost 4 bases, and 15 bases lay in between. Germline CDR1 and CDR2: PRHDT and FYEKMQ (reference sequence). The CDR3 is made up of 15 amino acids.

The chain is built from TRBV4-1 and TRBJ2-1; 8 bases map to TRBD2. Trimming cost V 8 bases and J 6 bases; bases outside gene matches: 15. The CDR3 has 16 amino acids. Looked up from germline, CDR1 is MGHRA and CDR2 is YSYEKL. The CDR3 reads CASLPGTSSGLNEQFF. Here the CDR3 DNA reads TGCGCCAGCTTACCCGGGACTAGTTCGGGACTCAATGAGCAGTTCTTC.

This chain uses TRBV6-5 with TRBJ2-7, with D possibly being TRBD2 (5 bases). This CDR3 has 13 amino acids. With 2 bases removed from V and 5 bases from J, the gap between germline ends came to 10 bases. Germline values: CDR1 MNHEY, CDR2 SVGAGI. The CDR3 loop is CASSYPGLDEQYF. In DNA form, the CDR3 reads TGTGCCAGCAGTTACCCCGGACTCGACGAGCAGTACTTC.

The chain joins TRBV18 to TRBJ1-1; no firm D call. V gave up 0 bases and J gave up 11 bases, with 16 bases separating them. Germline-derived CDR1 and CDR2 are KGHSH and LQKENI. The CDR3 runs 14 residues. CDR3 protein: CASSPPPGRNEAFF. DNA of the CDR3: TGTGCCAGCTCACCACCCCCGGGTAGGAACGAGGCTTTCTTT.

V is TRBV5-1 and J is TRBJ1-1, with D uncertain. V was cut by 0 bases and J by 0 bases, with 9 bases left in between. The CDR3 consists of 15 residues. Germline CDR1 and CDR2: SGHRS and YFSETQ. The CDR3 DNA reads TGCGCCAGCAGCTTGGATGAGGCAATGAACACTGAAGCTTTCTTT. Translated: CASSLDEAMNTEAFF. The whole variable domain, filled in from reference TRBV5-1 and TRBJ1-1, reads KAGVTQTPRYLIKTRGQQVTLSCSPISGHRSVSWYQQTPGQGLQFLFEYFSETQRNKGNFPGRFSGRQFSNSRSEMNVSTLELGDSALYLCASSLDEAMNTEAFFGQGTRLTVV.

V and J are TRBV7-8 and TRBJ2-1, with 13 bases matching TRBD2. There are 16 residues in the CDR3. Germline V gene lookup returns CDR1 SGHVS and CDR2 FQNEAQ. The J segment lost 9 bases and the V segment lost 5 bases, leaving 10 bases of the junction unmatched. This CDR3 is CASSPTGTSGISEQFF. The CDR3 nucleotides are TGTGCCAGCAGCCCCACCGGGACTAGCGGGATCAGTGAGCAGTTCTTC.

This clone occurred a few times. The CDR3 DNA is TGTGCCAGCAGTTACTTCGACAGGAGCGACGAGCAGTACTTC. Translation: CASSYFDRSDEQYF. The chain has TRBV6-5 and TRBJ2-7; D is possibly TRBD1 (6 bases). Trimming left V 1 base short and J 5 bases short, with 12 bases between. Germline-derived CDR1 and CDR2 are MNHEY and SVGAGI. CDR3 length: 14 residues.

The genes are TRBV4-1 and TRBJ2-3; D ambiguous. Germline CDR1 MGHRA, CDR2 YSYEKL. The CDR3 sequence is 12 residues long. Trimming shortened V by 4 bases and J by 8 bases, and 10 bases separated the two germline ends. CDR3 sequence reads: CASSPPTGTQYF. DNA of the CDR3: TGCGCCAGCAGCCCTCCAACGGGTACGCAGTATTTT.

This chain links TRBV5-1 with TRBJ2-2, with 8 bases matching TRBD2. The CDR3 is 15 residues long. With 1 base clipped from V and 3 bases from J, the junction kept 2 bases outside the gene matches. Germline CDR1 is SGHRS and CDR2 is YFSETQ. The CDR3 DNA reads as TGCGCCAGCAGCTTGACTAGCGGCTACACCGGGGAGCTGTTTTTT. Translating gives CASSLTSGYTGELFF.

The chain links TRBV28 to TRBJ2-7; perhaps TRBD1 as D (6 bases). Trimming cost V 4 bases and J 3 bases, with 22 bases left between them. This CDR3 has 17 residues. Per the germline V gene, CDR1 is MDHEN and CDR2 is SYDVKM. The CDR3: CASSYPPTGSLDYEQYF. CDR3 DNA sequence: TGTGCCAGCAGTTATCCCCCAACAGGGAGCCTGGACTACGAGCAGTACTTC.